One and the same sample provided the 24 T cell receptor beta chains below, sequenced in a study of blood T cell repertoires in COVID-19. Sequenced by immunoSEQ multiplex PCR; TCRdb stores in-frame clones only, minus some. The sample consists of roughly 180,000 clones, roughly 76% of them appearing once. The source material was peripheral blood. These TCRs come from a woman aged 40 to 50 with COVID-19, enrolled during active disease.

The chain carries TRBV5-1 and TRBJ1-5; the D gene is possibly TRBD1 (6 bases). The germline V gene has CDR1 SGHRS and CDR2 YFSETQ. CDR3 length: 18 residues. Trimming cost V 4 bases and J 0 bases, with 20 bases left between them. The CDR3 loop is CASSPGGGAENSNQPQHF. CDR3 coding DNA: TGCGCCAGCAGCCCTGGAGGGGGGGCAGAGAATAGCAATCAGCCCCAGCATTTT.

The rearrangement links TRBV19 to TRBJ2-1; 8 positions match TRBD1. The ends lost 3 bases at V and 8 bases at J; junction bases unmatched: 6. This CDR3 comprises 14 residues. CDR1 is LNHDA and CDR2 is SQIVND in the germline V gene (reference sequence). The CDR3 DNA follows: TGTGCCAGTAGTATCCGGACAGGGTATGATGAGCAGTTCTTC. It specifies CASSIRTGYDEQFF.

The chain is built from TRBV6-5 and TRBJ1-1, with TRBD1 identical over 9 bases. Per the germline V gene, CDR1 is MNHEY and CDR2 is SVGAGI. With 9 bases clipped from V and 4 bases from J, the junction kept 9 bases outside the gene matches. The CDR3 is 14 amino acids. CDR3 sequence (DNA): TGTGCCAGTAGATTGGGACAGGGAACCACTGAAGCTTTCTTT. As protein: CASRLGQGTTEAFF.

This chain links TRBV10-3 with TRBJ2-5; 7 positions agree with TRBD1. In germline, CDR1 is ENHRY, CDR2 SYGVKD. V lost 1 base to trimming and J lost 6 bases; unmatched junction nucleotides: 5. The length of the CDR3 is 14 residues. The DNA of the CDR3 is TGTGCCATCAGTGAGTTGGGACAGTCGAAGACCCAGTACTTC. It translates to CAISELGQSKTQYF.

As concerns this clone: Other DNA sequences from this sample encode an identical CDR3 as well. V gene TRBV2 combines with J gene TRBJ2-3, with 12 bases matching TRBD2. After removal of 6 bases from V and 4 bases from J, the junction contained 5 bases not matched to a gene. CDR1 is SNHLY, CDR2 FYNNEI, per germline. This CDR3 region has 15 residues. CDR3 region: CASSEASGGADTQYF. The CDR3 DNA is TGTGCCAGCAGCGAGGCTAGCGGGGGGGCAGATACGCAGTATTTT.

This sequence joins TRBV4-1 and TRBJ2-7; 8 bases map to TRBD2. V gave up 2 bases and J gave up 2 bases; unmatched junction bases: 5. This CDR3 spans 15 amino acids. CDR1 is MGHRA and CDR2 is YSYEKL in the germline V gene. The CDR3 region is CASSQQQGLAYEQYF. The CDR3 region has the DNA TGCGCCAGCAGCCAACAACAGGGACTAGCCTACGAGCAGTACTTC.

The V call is TRBV6-2 or TRBV6-3, the J call TRBJ1-1; D not resolved. V was pared by 4 bases and J by 5 bases, with 11 bases between. This CDR3 spans 13 amino acids. Germline-derived CDR1 and CDR2 are MNHEY and SVGEGT. Written as DNA, the CDR3 is TGTGCCAGCAGTTTAATTTTCTTGACTGAAGCTTTCTTT. Translation: CASSLIFLTEAFF.

The chain uses TRBV30 and TRBJ2-1, with D unclear. The CDR3 has 14 residues. Germline CDR1 is GTSNPN and CDR2 is SVGIG (reference sequence). V shed 2 bases and J shed 8 bases, with 16 bases lying between them. The CDR3 protein is CAWSRGSVADEQFF. The CDR3 region has the DNA TGTGCCTGGAGTCGTGGCAGCGTGGCGGATGAGCAGTTCTTC.

This sequence joins TRBV3-1 (or the pseudogene TRBV3-2) and TRBJ1-3; the D is unclear. CDR3 length: 13 residues. Germline V CDR1 and CDR2: LGHDT, YNNKEL (reference sequence). Trimming took 4 bases from V and 4 from J, leaving 8 bases between them. CDR3 DNA sequence: TGTGCCAGCAGCCCCCGCGTAGGAAACACCATATATTTT. Its protein is CASSPRVGNTIYF.

A single count supports this clone. The chain is built from TRBV2 and TRBJ2-2; no definite D call. Germline V lookup: CDR1 SNHLY, CDR2 FYNNEI. Trimming cost V 2 bases and J 5 bases, with 6 bases left between them. The CDR3 spans 13 residues. CDR3 sequence: CASSERVTGELFF. In DNA, the CDR3 is TGTGCCAGCAGTGAACGTGTTACCGGGGAGCTGTTTTTT.

The chain carries TRBV12-3 or TRBV12-4 and TRBJ1-2, with a possible D match to TRBD1 (5 bases). The V gene lost 5 bases and the J gene lost 8 bases, with 9 bases spanning the gap. The CDR3 length is 11 residues. The CDR3: CASSGGEGYTF. Written as DNA, the CDR3 is TGTGCCAGCAGTGGAGGGGAGGGCTACACCTTC.

The V call is TRBV5-4, the J call TRBJ2-2, with 7 bases matching TRBD1. The CDR3 totals 17 residues. CDR1 SGHNT and CDR2 YYREEE come from the germline V gene (reference sequence). V gave up 0 bases and J gave up 6 bases; unmatched junction bases: 11. The CDR3 DNA reads TGTGCCAGCAGCTTGGCTCCCGACAGGGCGGTTGCCGGGGAGCTGTTTTTT. Translating gives CASSLAPDRAVAGELFF.

The chain uses TRBV9 and TRBJ2-2, with D possibly being TRBD1 (5 bases). Germline V gene sequence: CDR1 SGDLS, CDR2 YYNGEE. This CDR3 has 15 amino acids. V dropped 0 bases and J dropped 6 bases, with 12 bases sitting between them. The CDR3 coding sequence is TGTGCCAGCAGCGTAGAGGGGTGGAGCTCCGGGGAGCTGTTTTTT. Translation: CASSVEGWSSGELFF.

The chain joins TRBV10-3 to TRBJ2-3; D unresolved. CDR3 length: 13 amino acids. Trimming pared 3 bases from V and 0 bases from J, leaving 4 bases between. The germline CDR1 and CDR2 sequences are ENHRY and SYGVKD. CDR3 in DNA: TGTGCCATCAGTGAAGCAAGCACAGATACGCAGTATTTT. Residues: CAISEASTDTQYF.

The chain employs TRBV7-8 and TRBJ2-7; TRBD1 matches at 10 bases. Germline lookup yields CDR1 SGHVS and CDR2 FQNEAQ. The J segment lost 5 bases and the V segment lost 0 bases, leaving 10 bases of the junction unmatched. The CDR3 loop spans 17 amino acids. CDR3 sequence (DNA): TGTGCCAGCAGCTTAGCGCTCAGGACAGGGGGTAGGGACGAGCAGTACTTC. Translated: CASSLALRTGGRDEQYF.

V gene TRBV27 combines with J gene TRBJ1-1; maybe TRBD1 (5 bases). CDR1 is MNHEY, CDR2 SMNVEV, per germline (reference sequence). Trimming took off 6 bases at V and 4 bases at J, with 12 bases between the two ends. This CDR3 comprises 13 residues. CDR3 residues: CASSPRQSTEAFF. The CDR3 nucleotides read TGTGCCAGCAGCCCCAGACAGTCCACTGAAGCTTTCTTT.

V and J are TRBV30 and TRBJ2-2; possibly TRBD1 for D (6 bases). V gave up 2 bases and J gave up 0 bases, with 10 bases separating them. This CDR3 has 15 residues. Germline V gene sequence: CDR1 GTSNPN, CDR2 SVGIG (reference sequence). This chain's CDR3 is CAWSRTVANTGELFF. In DNA form, the CDR3 reads TGTGCCTGGAGTAGGACAGTGGCGAACACCGGGGAGCTGTTTTTT.

The chain recombines TRBV3-1 (or the pseudogene TRBV3-2) with TRBJ2-5; 7 positions match TRBD1. This CDR3 is 14 amino acids long. Germline CDR1 LGHDT, CDR2 YNNKEL (reference sequence). Germline trimming cut 4 bases from V and 4 bases from J; bases unmatched to any gene: 6. CDR3 in DNA: TGTGCCAGCAGCCCATCGACAGGGTCAGAGACCCAGTACTTC. Amino acids: CASSPSTGSETQYF.

The sample holds a few counts of this clone. The chain links TRBV9 to TRBJ2-2, with TRBD1 matching over 7 bases. This CDR3 contains 15 residues. Trimming removed 7 bases from V and 3 bases from J; junction bases left unmatched: 9. The germline V gene has CDR1 SGDLS and CDR2 YYNGEE. The CDR3, as DNA: TGTGCCAGCGGACGACAGGGATGGGACACCGGGGAGCTGTTTTTT. It codes for CASGRQGWDTGELFF.

The V gene is TRBV19, the J gene TRBJ1-5; D unresolved. This CDR3 has 13 residues. With 7 bases removed from V and 0 bases from J, the gap between germline ends came to 7 bases. Looked up from germline, CDR1 is LNHDA and CDR2 is SQIVND (reference sequence). The CDR3 DNA reads as TGTGCCAGTACGGACTATAGCAATCAGCCCCAGCATTTT. Translated: CASTDYSNQPQHF.

This clone was recorded once. V usage is TRBV5-1 and J usage is TRBJ2-2; 7 bases are shared with TRBD2. Germline V CDR1 and CDR2: SGHRS, YFSETQ. The CDR3 is made up of 16 amino acids. With V trimmed by 1 base and J by 1 base, 4 bases remained unmatched. The CDR3 DNA reads TGCGCCAGCAGCTTGTCGGCGGGAGTGAACACCGGGGAGCTGTTTTTT. It yields the protein CASSLSAGVNTGELFF.

The V call is TRBV4-1, the J call TRBJ2-7, with a possible D match to TRBD1 (5 bases). The CDR3 has 18 amino acids. Germline V CDR1 and CDR2: MGHRA, YSYEKL. Deletions cut 0 bases from V and 3 bases from J, with 21 bases between. CDR3 coding DNA: TGCGCCAGCAGCCAAGAAAACTTCCCCGGACAAATTTTCTACGAGCAGTACGTC. As protein: CASSQENFPGQIFYEQYV.

The chain employs TRBV6-4 and TRBJ2-3; D gene ambiguous. The length of the CDR3 is 16 residues. Deletions cut 0 bases from V and 2 bases from J, with 12 bases between. The V gene's germline CDR1 is MRHNA and CDR2 SNTAGT. CDR3 in amino acids: CASSDSTAGPTDTQYF. The CDR3 DNA is TGTGCCAGCAGTGACTCAACGGCAGGTCCCACAGATACGCAGTATTTT.

DNA of the CDR3: TGTGCCAGCAGCCTCACAGGGTCTGGCACAGATACGCAGTATTTT. This translates into CASSLTGSGTDTQYF. The chain couples TRBV7-2 to TRBJ2-3; D is possibly TRBD1 (6 bases). This CDR3 is built from 15 residues. Germline CDR1 is SGHTA and CDR2 is FQGNSA. Deletions cut 5 bases from V and 1 base from J, with 13 bases between.